This TCR beta chain was sequenced for a study of T cells in Graves' hyperthyroidism and ophthalmopathy. V lost 8 bases, J lost 3 bases, and 12 bases stayed unmatched. The V gene's germline CDR1 is ENHRY and CDR2 SYGVKD. The CDR3 sequence is 15 residues long. The study defined stable Graves' hyperthyroidism as no ophthalmopathy progression within 18 months. Patients aged 18 to 65 had newly diagnosed hyperthyroidism lasting under 2 months. The PBMCs had their origin in about 9.7 ml of fresh peripheral blood. This clonotype has ten or more counts. Its specificity is unknown. Broader study findings: Blood also held most thyroid clonotypes expanded beyond 0.001.

Amplification of TCR beta CDR3 regions used RNA as the template. The TCR CDR3 was amplified in a first-round RT-PCR using the HTBI primer set. TCRdb fed the multiplex PCR reads into MiXCR, producing one record per CDR3 protein. The table lists approximately 640,000 distinct CDR3 sequences, approximately 15% of them singletons. The sequenced sample was blood. The sequence derives from a man aged 45-65 years with Graves' hyperthyroidism. The chain employs TRBV10-3 and TRBJ1-2, with 7 bases that match TRBD1. The CDR3 DNA sequence: TGTGCCATCTTAGGGGGCGGGCAGTCCTACTATGGCTACACCTTC. Translated: CAILGGGQSYYGYTF.